The present T cell receptor beta chain was sequenced within a study of CD8 T cells in ankylosing spondylitis. Via MiXCR, TCRdb re-called the 5' RACE reads, giving one row per CDR3 protein. This sample yields about 440,000 distinct CDR3 sequences, of which approximately 17% are seen a single time; 1% belongs to the top ten. A few counts support this clonotype. Its target is unknown. Study outcomes and limitations: Seemingly distinctive of ankylosing spondylitis blood was a TCR beta motif formed by eight highly homologous variants.

CDR1 and CDR2 from the germline V gene are DFQATT and SNEGSKA (reference sequence). The CDR3 has 15 residues. The germline V and J ends were trimmed by 3 bases and 0 bases, with 14 bases remaining between them. This clonotype originated in a male donor with ankylosing spondylitis. The sequencing input was blood, either unsorted or a sorted T cell fraction (not recorded which). The chain has TRBV20-1 and TRBJ1-1; D remains unclear. CDR3 residues: CSASPIGVLNTEAFF. The CDR3 DNA is TGCAGTGCTAGTCCCATTGGAGTTCTGAACACTGAAGCTTTCTTT.